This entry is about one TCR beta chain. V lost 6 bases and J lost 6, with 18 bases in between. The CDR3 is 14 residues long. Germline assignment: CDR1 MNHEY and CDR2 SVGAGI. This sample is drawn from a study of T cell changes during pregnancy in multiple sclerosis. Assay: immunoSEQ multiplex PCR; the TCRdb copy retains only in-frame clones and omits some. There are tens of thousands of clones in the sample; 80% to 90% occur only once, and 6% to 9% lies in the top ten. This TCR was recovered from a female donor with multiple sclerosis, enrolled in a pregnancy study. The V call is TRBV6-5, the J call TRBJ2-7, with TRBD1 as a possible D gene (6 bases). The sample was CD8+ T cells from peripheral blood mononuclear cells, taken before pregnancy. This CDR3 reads CASRRAGDAGEQYF. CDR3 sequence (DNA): TGTGCCAGCAGGAGAGCAGGGGATGCTGGCGAGCAGTACTTC.